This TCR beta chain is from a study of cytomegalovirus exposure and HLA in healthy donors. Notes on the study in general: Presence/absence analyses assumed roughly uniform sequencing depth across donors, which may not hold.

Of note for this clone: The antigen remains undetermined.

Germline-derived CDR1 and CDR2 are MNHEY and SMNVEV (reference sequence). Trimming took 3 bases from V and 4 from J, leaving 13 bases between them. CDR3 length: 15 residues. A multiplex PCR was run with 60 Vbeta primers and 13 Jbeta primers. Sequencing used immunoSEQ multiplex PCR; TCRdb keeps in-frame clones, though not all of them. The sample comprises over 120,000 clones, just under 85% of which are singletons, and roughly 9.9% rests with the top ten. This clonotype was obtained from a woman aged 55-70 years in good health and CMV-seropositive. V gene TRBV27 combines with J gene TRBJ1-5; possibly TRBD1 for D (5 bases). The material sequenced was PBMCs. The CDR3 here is CASSFRGGVNQPQHF. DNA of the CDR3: TGTGCCAGCAGTTTTCGGGGGGGGGTTAATCAGCCCCAGCATTTT.